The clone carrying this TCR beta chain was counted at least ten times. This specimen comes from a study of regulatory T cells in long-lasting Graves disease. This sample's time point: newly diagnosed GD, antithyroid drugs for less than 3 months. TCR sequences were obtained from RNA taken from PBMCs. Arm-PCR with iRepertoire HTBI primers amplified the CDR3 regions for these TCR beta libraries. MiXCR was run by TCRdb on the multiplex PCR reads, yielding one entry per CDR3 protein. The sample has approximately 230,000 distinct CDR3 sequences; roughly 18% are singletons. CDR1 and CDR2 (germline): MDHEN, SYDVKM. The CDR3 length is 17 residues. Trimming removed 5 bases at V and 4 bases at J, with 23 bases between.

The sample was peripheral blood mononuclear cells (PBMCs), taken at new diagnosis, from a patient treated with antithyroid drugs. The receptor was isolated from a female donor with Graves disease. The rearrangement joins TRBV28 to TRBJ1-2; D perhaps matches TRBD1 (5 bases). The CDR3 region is CASSPTRGLRTGYGYTF. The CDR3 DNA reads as TGTGCCAGCAGTCCCACAAGGGGCCTCAGGACCGGCTATGGCTACACCTTC.